This T cell receptor beta chain was sequenced in a study of cytomegalovirus exposure and HLA in healthy donors. PCR employed 60 Vbeta and 13 Jbeta primers. Sequenced by immunoSEQ multiplex PCR; TCRdb stores in-frame clones only, minus some. The sample gives a few hundred thousand clones, roughly 80% of which show up once; 2.9% is in the top ten. The sequence derives from a young man in good health and CMV-seronegative. The sample consisted of PBMCs.

This CDR3 reads CASHPRQADHYGYTF. The CDR3 DNA reads TGTGCCAGCCACCCCCGACAGGCGGACCACTATGGCTACACCTTC. J is TRBJ1-2 and V is TRBV25-1; TRBD1 might be the D (6 bases). Trimming took off 8 bases at V and 3 bases at J, with 19 bases between the two ends. CDR3 length: 15 amino acids. Germline V gives CDR1 MGHDK, CDR2 SYGVNS.